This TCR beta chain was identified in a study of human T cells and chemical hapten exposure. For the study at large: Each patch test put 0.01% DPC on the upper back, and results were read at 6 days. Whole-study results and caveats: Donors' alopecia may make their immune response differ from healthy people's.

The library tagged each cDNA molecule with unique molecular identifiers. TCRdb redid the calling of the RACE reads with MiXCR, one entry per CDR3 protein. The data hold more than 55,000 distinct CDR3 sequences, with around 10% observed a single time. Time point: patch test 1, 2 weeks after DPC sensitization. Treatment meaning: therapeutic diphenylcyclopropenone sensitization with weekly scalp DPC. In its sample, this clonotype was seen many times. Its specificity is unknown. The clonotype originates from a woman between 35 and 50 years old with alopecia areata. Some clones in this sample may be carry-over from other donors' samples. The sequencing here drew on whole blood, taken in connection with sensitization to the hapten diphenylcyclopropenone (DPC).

As DNA, the CDR3 is TGTGCCAGCATCACCAGGACAGCAAGGGTCCCCGGGGAGCTGTTTTTT. It translates to CASITRTARVPGELFF. The genes are TRBV7-8 and TRBJ2-2; maybe TRBD1 (6 bases). The V end lost 7 bases, the J end lost 6 bases, and 21 bases lay between the germline ends. The CDR3 contains 16 residues. CDR1 is SGHVS and CDR2 is FQNEAQ in the germline V gene.